The 15 T cell receptor beta chains below all came from one sample that was sequenced in a study of cytomegalovirus exposure and HLA in healthy donors. Primers: 60 Vbeta forward and 13 Jbeta reverse. The method was immunoSEQ multiplex PCR; TCRdb's version includes in-frame clones alone and lacks a portion of them. The data show hundreds of thousands of clones, over 60% seen once. Sequenced: PBMCs. The origin of the receptors is a man between 18 and 35 years old in good health and CMV-seronegative.

J is TRBJ2-2 and V is TRBV11-1, with 9 bases identical to TRBD2. The CDR3 is 15 residues long. Germline V gene sequence: CDR1 SGHAT, CDR2 FQDESV (reference sequence). V lost 5 bases, J lost 12 bases, and 13 bases stayed unmatched. Here the CDR3 DNA reads TGTGCCAGCAGCCAGGCAATCGCGGGAGGGTTGCAGCTGTTTTTT. Encoded protein: CASSQAIAGGLQLFF. Based on the CDR3 plus reference TRBV11-1 and TRBJ2-2, the full variable domain is EAEVAQSPRYKITEKSQAVAFWCDPISGHATLYWYRQILGQGPELLVQFQDESVVDDSQLPKDRFSAERLKGVDSTLKIQPAELGDSAMYLCASSQAIAGGLQLFFGEGSRLTVL.

The V and J genes are TRBV28 and TRBJ1-2; D gene ambiguous. This CDR3 is built from 13 residues. With 6 bases removed from V and 5 bases from J, the gap between germline ends came to 13 bases. CDR1 is MDHEN, CDR2 SYDVKM, per germline. The CDR3 protein is CASSPTVEYGYTF. Written as DNA, the CDR3 is TGTGCCAGCAGCCCAACGGTTGAGTATGGCTACACCTTC.

As concerns this clone: The same CDR3 arises from other DNA sequences in this sample as well. This chain links TRBV18 with TRBJ1-3; D gene uncertain. The CDR3 covers 15 residues. In germline, CDR1 is KGHSH, CDR2 LQKENI. V was shortened by 6 bases and J by 4 bases, with 16 bases between the two germline ends. CDR3 coding DNA: TGTGCCAGCTCTACTCTCGGGGATGTCGGAAACACCATATATTTT. It is translated as CASSTLGDVGNTIYF.

The chain links TRBV4-2 to TRBJ1-4; D gene ambiguous. Germline V lookup: CDR1 LGHNA, CDR2 YNFKEQ. V lost 1 base to trimming and J lost 8 bases, with 8 bases between them. There are 13 residues in the CDR3. CDR3 region: CASSQGPVEKLFF. CDR3 DNA sequence: TGTGCCAGCAGCCAAGGTCCGGTGGAAAAACTGTTTTTT.

The J gene is TRBJ2-1, the V gene TRBV7-9, with D perhaps TRBD1 (5 bases). V was shortened by 5 bases and J by 9 bases, with 17 bases between the two germline ends. Looked up from germline, CDR1 is SEHNR and CDR2 is FQNEAQ (reference sequence). CDR3 length: 14 residues. The CDR3 region is CASSRRVGLAEQFF. DNA of the CDR3: TGTGCCAGCAGCCGTCGGGTGGGGCTCGCTGAGCAGTTCTTC.

CDR3 DNA sequence: TGTGCCAGCAGCCCCCCGGGGGCGGGAGGGCCGGCGGGTGAGCAGTTCTTC. Amino acids: CASSPPGAGGPAGEQFF. The chain uses TRBV9 and TRBJ2-1; 9 bases agree with TRBD2. After removal of 4 bases from V and 9 bases from J, the junction contained 17 bases not matched to a gene. CDR1 and CDR2 from the germline V gene are SGDLS and YYNGEE. CDR3 length: 17 amino acids.

The V and J genes are TRBV5-8 and TRBJ2-4, with 9 bases matching TRBD1. J gave up 0 bases and V 0 bases, and 10 bases lay outside the gene matches. CDR1 is SGHTS, CDR2 YDEGEE, per germline. This CDR3 has 19 residues. The CDR3 spells CASSLERDRDIEAKNIQYF. The CDR3 DNA reads TGTGCCAGCAGCTTGGAAAGGGACAGGGATATTGAAGCCAAAAACATTCAGTACTTC.

This clone turned up a few times. The identical CDR3 is also encoded by other nucleotide sequences in the sample. This sequence joins TRBV15 and TRBJ1-2; D possibly corresponds to TRBD1 (6 bases). Germline V gene data show CDR1 as LNHNV and CDR2 as YYDKDF (reference sequence). The CDR3 loop spans 14 amino acids. V was cut by 0 bases and J by 2 bases, with 7 bases left in between. The CDR3 protein is CATSRDTGNYGYTF. CDR3 sequence (DNA): TGTGCCACCAGCAGAGATACAGGGAACTATGGCTACACCTTC.

V usage is TRBV20-1 and J usage is TRBJ1-2; D remains unclear. The V gene's germline CDR1 is DFQATT and CDR2 SNEGSKA (reference sequence). The length of the CDR3 is 11 residues. CDR3 coding DNA: TGCAATCCCTCTAACGACTATGGCTACACCTTC. This sequence encodes CNPSNDYGYTF.

The chain is built from TRBV9 and TRBJ2-7, with TRBD2 matching 12 bases. The CDR3 totals 14 residues. Germline lookup yields CDR1 SGDLS and CDR2 YYNGEE. J lost 6 bases, V lost 3 bases, and 4 bases had no gene match. CDR3 DNA: TGTGCCAGCAGCGCCCTAGCGGGAGGGCGCGAGCAGTACTTC. The encoded protein is CASSALAGGREQYF.

The chain carries TRBV7-9 and TRBJ2-3; 9 bases line up with TRBD2. This CDR3 region has 16 residues. V shed 5 bases and J 2 bases; nucleotides not matched to a gene: 8. The germline V gene has CDR1 SEHNR and CDR2 FQNEAQ (reference sequence). CDR3 sequence: CASSAPSGAPTDTQYF. The CDR3 nucleotides read TGTGCCAGCAGCGCCCCTAGCGGGGCTCCCACAGATACGCAGTATTTT.

V and J are TRBV27 and TRBJ1-2, with 7 bases lining up with TRBD1. The CDR3 is 15 residues long. Germline CDR1 MNHEY, CDR2 SMNVEV (reference sequence). V lost 3 bases, J lost 4 bases, and 8 bases stayed unmatched. This CDR3 is CASSFGGTAGYGYTF. CDR3 sequence (DNA): TGTGCCAGCAGTTTTGGGGGGACAGCTGGCTATGGCTACACCTTC.

The rearrangement links TRBV7-9 to TRBJ2-7, with no clear D. V gave up 4 bases and J gave up 1 base, with 20 bases separating them. The CDR3 sequence is 17 residues long. The germline CDR1 and CDR2 sequences are SEHNR and FQNEAQ (reference sequence). CDR3 in amino acids: CASSSTAHSPLSYEQYF. CDR3 nucleotide sequence: TGTGCCAGCAGCTCGACCGCCCACAGCCCCTTGTCCTACGAGCAGTACTTC.

This chain connects TRBV5-4 to TRBJ2-5, with D perhaps TRBD2 (5 bases). The J call may be wrong; the DNA end is better matched by TRBJ2-7. The CDR3 loop spans 14 amino acids. Germline CDR1 reads SGHNT; CDR2 reads YYREEE (reference sequence). In DNA, the CDR3 is TGTGCCAGCAGCACCGGACTGGCCGTAGGCGAGCAGTACTTC. It yields the protein CASSTGLAVGEQYF.

This rearrangement joins TRBV11-3 to TRBJ2-3, with TRBD2 matching over 7 bases. Trimming removed 5 bases from V and 4 bases from J; junction bases left unmatched: 3. Germline CDR1 reads SGHNT; CDR2 reads YENEEA. The CDR3 has 13 residues. Here the CDR3 DNA reads TGTGCCAGCAGCCGAGGACTAGCAGATACGCAGTATTTT. It encodes CASSRGLADTQYF.